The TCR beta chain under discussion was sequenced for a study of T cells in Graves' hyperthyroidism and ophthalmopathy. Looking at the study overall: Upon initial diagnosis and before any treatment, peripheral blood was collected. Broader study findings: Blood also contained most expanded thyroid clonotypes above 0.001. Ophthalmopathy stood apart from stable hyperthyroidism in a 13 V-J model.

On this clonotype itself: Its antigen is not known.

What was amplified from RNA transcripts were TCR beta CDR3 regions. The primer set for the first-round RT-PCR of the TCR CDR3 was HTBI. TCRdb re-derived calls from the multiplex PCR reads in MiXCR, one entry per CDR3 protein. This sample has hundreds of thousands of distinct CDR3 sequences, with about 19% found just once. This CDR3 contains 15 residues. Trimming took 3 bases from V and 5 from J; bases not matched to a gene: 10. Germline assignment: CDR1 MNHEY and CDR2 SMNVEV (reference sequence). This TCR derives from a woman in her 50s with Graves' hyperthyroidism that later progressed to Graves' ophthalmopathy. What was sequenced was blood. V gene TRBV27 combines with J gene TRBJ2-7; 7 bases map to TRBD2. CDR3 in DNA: TGTGCCAGCAGTTTTTCCCTAGCGGAACTCCACGAGCAGTACTTC. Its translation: CASSFSLAELHEQYF.